This entry is about one T cell receptor (beta chain). What it binds is not known. This entry is derived from a study of blood T cells in healthy people across ages. Whole-study findings and limits: Considered underestimates were the diversity estimates obtained from one million T cells. Naive T cell percentage showed a strong correlation with TCR beta diversity.

Using a J-beta primer mix together with a sample-barcoded 5' primer, a second PCR was run for about 7 to 12 cycles. A template-switch adaptor containing 12 random nucleotides labeled each cDNA molecule. MiXCR was run by TCRdb on the 5' RACE reads, yielding one entry per CDR3 protein. The data show 1.5 million to 2 million distinct CDR3 sequences, roughly 30% seen once. This CDR3 comprises 16 residues. V lost 4 bases and J lost 0; bases outside the gene matches: 6. Looked up from germline, CDR1 is MNHEY and CDR2 is SVGEGT. The V call is TRBV6-2 or TRBV6-3, the J call TRBJ2-7; TRBD2 matches at 10 bases. Sequenced sample: blood. The TCR sequence derives from a woman aged 30 to 39 in good health. CDR3 in DNA: TGTGCCAGCAGTTCAACCCTAGCGGGGGCCTCCTACGAGCAGTACTTC. This codes for CASSSTLAGASYEQYF.